Following are 14 T cell receptor beta chains from one sample sequenced in a study of shared clonotypes between healthy human individuals. Positively selected for CCR7, the CD45RO-negative cells used as naive CD8 cells excluded terminally differentiated effector memory CD45RA+ cells. The protocol was immunoSEQ multiplex PCR, while the TCRdb copy is restricted to in-frame clones and leaves out a portion. This table holds 2 million to 2.5 million clones, under 95% found once. Specimen: naive CD8+ T cells from PBMCs. The source is a man between 18 and 35 years old in good health. Some clones in this sample may be carry-over from other donors' samples.

This chain connects TRBV7-9 to TRBJ1-2; a weak D match, TRBD1 (5 bases). The ends were cut back, 2 bases at V and 4 bases at J, with 14 bases in the middle. The CDR3 covers 15 residues. Germline V gene lookup returns CDR1 SEHNR and CDR2 FQNEAQ (reference sequence). CDR3 sequence (DNA): TGTGCCAGCAGCTTATCAGGGCTCACACCCTATGGCTACACCTTC. It codes for CASSLSGLTPYGYTF.

This chain uses TRBV6-5 with TRBJ2-7, with D unresolved. CDR1 MNHEY and CDR2 SVGAGI come from the germline V gene. This CDR3 spans 13 amino acids. Trimming stripped 2 bases from V and 3 bases from J, with 8 bases between. The CDR3 is CASSYGEYYEQYF. CDR3 nucleotide sequence: TGTGCCAGCAGTTACGGCGAGTACTACGAGCAGTACTTC.

This clone showed up just once. V and J are TRBV9 and TRBJ2-1, with TRBD2 identical over 8 bases. The CDR3 spans 15 residues. Germline V gene sequence: CDR1 SGDLS, CDR2 YYNGEE. The junction had 3 bases not matched to a gene; V was cut back by 3 bases and J by 1 base. The CDR3 sequence is CASSARLASYNEQFF. CDR3 bases: TGTGCCAGCAGCGCGAGACTAGCGTCCTACAATGAGCAGTTCTTC.

This chain connects TRBV9 to TRBJ2-5; D remains ambiguous. This CDR3 has 14 amino acids. V gave up 0 bases and J gave up 6 bases, with 12 bases separating them. Germline CDR1 and CDR2: SGDLS and YYNGEE. The CDR3 bases are TGTGCCAGCAGCGTAGGGAAACCCGATAAGACCCAGTACTTC. Amino acids: CASSVGKPDKTQYF. Supplemented by reference TRBV9 and TRBJ2-5, the full variable domain reads DSGVTQTPKHLITATGQRVTLRCSPRSGDLSVYWYQQSLDQGLQFLIQYYNGEERAKGNILERFSAQQFPDLHSELNLSSLELGDSALYFCASSVGKPDKTQYFGPGTRLLVL.

J is TRBJ1-5 and V is TRBV28, with 8 bases lining up with TRBD1. Germline V gene lookup returns CDR1 MDHEN and CDR2 SYDVKM. The CDR3 runs to 12 residues. Trimming removed 6 bases from V and 7 bases from J; junction bases left unmatched: 2. The chain's CDR3 is CASSRDRQPQHF. As DNA, the CDR3 is TGTGCCAGCAGCAGGGACAGGCAGCCCCAGCATTTT.

The chain employs TRBV9 and TRBJ2-1; D uncertain. The germline gives CDR1 SGDLS, CDR2 YYNGEE. V lost 4 bases and J 7 bases, leaving 12 bases between the germline ends. The CDR3 runs 13 residues. In DNA, the CDR3 is TGTGCCAGCAGCCCCCTTTTCGGGAATGAGCAGTTCTTC. This sequence encodes CASSPLFGNEQFF.

The chain carries TRBV2 and TRBJ2-1, with no clear D. V dropped 0 bases and J dropped 10 bases, with 10 bases sitting between them. The CDR3 extends over 13 amino acids. Germline CDR1 SNHLY, CDR2 FYNNEI. The chain's CDR3 is CASSEAEHIEQFF. The CDR3 DNA sequence: TGTGCCAGCAGTGAAGCCGAACACATAGAGCAGTTCTTC. The full variable domain, with the rest looked up from reference TRBV2 and TRBJ2-1, is EPEVTQTPSHQVTQMGQEVILRCVPISNHLYFYWYRQILGQKVEFLVSFYNNEISEKSEIFDDQFSVERPDGSNFTLKIRSTKLEDSAMYFCASSEAEHIEQFFGPGTRLTVL.

The CDR3 bases are TGTGCCAGCAGTTTATGGGGAATTAGCAATCAGCCCCAGCATTTT. It yields the protein CASSLWGISNQPQHF. The genes are TRBV28 and TRBJ1-5; the D is unclear. The CDR3 consists of 15 residues. V was clipped by 0 bases and J by 0 bases, with 6 bases between them. CDR1 is MDHEN, CDR2 SYDVKM, per germline.

This chain links TRBV6-6 with TRBJ1-1; D might be TRBD1 (5 bases). This CDR3 spans 12 amino acids. With 5 bases removed from V and 7 bases from J, the gap between germline ends came to 11 bases. Germline values: CDR1 MNHNY, CDR2 SVGAGI (reference sequence). The CDR3 protein is CASSPGHIEAFF. DNA for the CDR3: TGTGCCAGCAGTCCCGGACACATTGAAGCTTTCTTT.

The gene calls are TRBV4-3 and TRBJ2-2; 8 bases fit TRBD2. Germline lookup yields CDR1 LGHNA and CDR2 YSLEER. The CDR3 runs to 18 residues. The V segment lost 0 bases and the J segment 1 base; nucleotides outside the gene matches: 7. CDR3 sequence reads: CASSQDSLAGVNTGELFF. Here the CDR3 DNA reads TGCGCCAGCAGCCAAGATTCCCTAGCGGGTGTGAACACCGGGGAGCTGTTTTTT.

This chain links TRBV7-8 with TRBJ2-1; D is perhaps TRBD1 (5 bases). From germline, CDR1 is SGHVS and CDR2 FQNEAQ. This CDR3 spans 14 amino acids. Deletions cut 2 bases from V and 5 bases from J, with 10 bases between. CDR3 amino acids: CASSLWGFDNEQFF. CDR3 bases: TGTGCCAGCAGCTTATGGGGCTTCGACAATGAGCAGTTCTTC.

The rearrangement joins TRBV7-9 to TRBJ2-5, with D uncertain. The CDR3 contains 11 residues. Trimming stripped 11 bases from V and 5 bases from J, with 12 bases between. Per the germline V gene, CDR1 is SEHNR and CDR2 is FQNEAQ (reference sequence). The CDR3 DNA reads TGTGCCGTAGTAAAACGGGAGACCCAGTACTTC. It yields the protein CAVVKRETQYF.

The count of this clone is one. The V and J genes are TRBV7-9 and TRBJ2-7; 10 nucleotides line up with TRBD2. The germline CDR1 and CDR2 sequences are SEHNR and FQNEAQ (reference sequence). The CDR3 has 15 amino acids. J lost 4 bases, V lost 2 bases, and 5 bases had no gene match. CDR3 DNA sequence: TGTGCCAGCAGCTTAAAGGGACTAGCGACGTACGAGCAGTACTTC. It yields the protein CASSLKGLATYEQYF. The variable domain in full, with the rest retrieved from reference TRBV7-9 and TRBJ2-7, is DTGVSQNPRHKITKRGQNVTFRCDPISEHNRLYWYRQTLGQGPEFLTYFQNEAQLEKSRLLSDRFSAERPKGSFSTLEIQRTEQGDSAMYLCASSLKGLATYEQYFGPGTRLTVT.

For this clone: The same CDR3 can be traced to other DNA sequences in this sample. The chain has TRBV5-4 and TRBJ2-7; the D gene could be TRBD1 or TRBD2 (6 bases each). The CDR3 has 14 residues. CDR1 and CDR2 (germline): SGHNT, YYREEE (reference sequence). Trimming removed 0 bases from V and 3 bases from J, with 10 bases in between. The CDR3 here is CASSLDRGLYEQYF. The CDR3 bases are TGTGCCAGCAGCTTGGATCGGGGGCTCTACGAGCAGTACTTC.